The 18 T cell receptor beta chains below all came from one sample that was sequenced in a study of T cell changes during pregnancy in multiple sclerosis. Profiled with immunoSEQ multiplex PCR; TCRdb holds only in-frame clones, not every one. The sample includes about 110,000 clones, around 93% of them seen just once. The material was peripheral blood, obtained after pregnancy. The receptor source for this set is a female donor with multiple sclerosis, enrolled in a pregnancy study.

The chain is built from TRBV7-2 and TRBJ2-2; 7 bases are shared with TRBD2. This CDR3 has 17 residues. V lost 2 bases to trimming and J lost 7 bases; unmatched junction nucleotides: 13. Per germline, CDR1 SGHTA and CDR2 FQGNSA. CDR3 sequence: CASSLQRGRVNIGELFF. CDR3 coding DNA: TGTGCCAGCAGCTTACAACGAGGGAGGGTGAATATCGGGGAGCTGTTTTTT.

This sequence joins TRBV11-2 and TRBJ2-3; 10 nucleotides agree with TRBD2. CDR1 and CDR2 (germline): SGHAT, FQNNGV. With V trimmed by 0 bases and J by 2 bases, 5 bases remained unmatched. CDR3 length: 17 amino acids. CDR3 sequence reads: CASSLEVLAGVTDTQYF. The CDR3 bases are TGTGCCAGCAGCTTAGAGGTCCTAGCGGGAGTCACAGATACGCAGTATTTT.

The chain employs TRBV10-3 and TRBJ2-7; 7 nucleotides line up with TRBD1. Germline CDR1 is ENHRY and CDR2 is SYGVKD. There are 13 residues in the CDR3. J lost 0 bases, V lost 10 bases, and 6 bases had no gene match. The CDR3 DNA is TGTGCCAGCGCCCGGGACAGCTCCTACGAGCAGTACTTC. Amino acid sequence: CASARDSSYEQYF.

The chain joins TRBV28 to TRBJ2-7, with 8 bases that match TRBD1. V lost 5 bases, J lost 13 bases, and 25 bases stayed unmatched. Germline CDR1 MDHEN, CDR2 SYDVKM. There are 17 residues in the CDR3. In DNA, the CDR3 is TGTGCCAGCAGTACCCCCTCCCCGGGACAGGACTCCCTAGGGGTTTACTTC. It codes for CASSTPSPGQDSLGVYF. The complete variable domain, with remaining parts taken from reference TRBV28 and TRBJ2-7, reads DVKVTQSSRYLVKRTGEKVFLECVQDMDHENMFWYRQDPGLGLRLIYFSYDVKMKEKGDIPEGYSVSREKKERFSLILESASTNQTSMYLCASSTPSPGQDSLGVYFGPGTRLTVT.

V is TRBV19 and J is TRBJ2-1, with TRBD2 identical over 8 bases. The CDR3 spans 15 residues. Trimming removed 6 bases from V and 0 bases from J; junction bases left unmatched: 4. CDR1 is LNHDA and CDR2 is SQIVND in the germline V gene (reference sequence). This chain's CDR3 is CASSELADSYNEQFF. As DNA, the CDR3 is TGTGCCAGTAGCGAACTAGCGGACTCCTACAATGAGCAGTTCTTC.

This chain connects TRBV5-5 to TRBJ2-1; D gene uncertain. Trimming cost V 1 base and J 4 bases, with 15 bases left between them. CDR1 is SGHKS and CDR2 is YYEKEE in the germline V gene (reference sequence). This CDR3 is built from 16 residues. The CDR3 DNA reads TGTGCCAGCAGCTTGTACGTGAGCCGCAAATACAATGAGCAGTTCTTC. Translation: CASSLYVSRKYNEQFF.

The chain is built from TRBV4-1 and TRBJ2-7; 7 bases align to TRBD1. CDR3 length: 15 residues. Looked up from germline, CDR1 is MGHRA and CDR2 is YSYEKL. With 0 bases clipped from V and 4 bases from J, the junction kept 6 bases outside the gene matches. Written as DNA, the CDR3 is TGCGCCAGCAGCCAAGAGTTACAGGGGTTTTACGAGCAGTACTTC. Residues: CASSQELQGFYEQYF.

The chain recombines TRBV30 with TRBJ2-5, with D possibly TRBD1 on 6 matching bases. This CDR3 has 12 residues. Germline V gene lookup returns CDR1 GTSNPN and CDR2 SVGIG (reference sequence). Trimming cost V 2 bases and J 5 bases, with 9 bases left between them. The CDR3 loop reads CAWSQGWETQYF. In DNA form, the CDR3 reads TGTGCCTGGAGTCAGGGGTGGGAGACCCAGTACTTC.

V usage is TRBV10-3 and J usage is TRBJ1-5; tentative D call: TRBD1 (5 bases). V was clipped by 3 bases and J by 6 bases, with 9 bases between them. Germline V gene lookup returns CDR1 ENHRY and CDR2 SYGVKD. The CDR3 totals 13 residues. This chain's CDR3 is CAISDSGGQPQHF. CDR3 coding DNA: TGTGCCATCAGTGATTCCGGGGGTCAGCCCCAGCATTTT.

The V gene is TRBV19, the J gene TRBJ2-7, with 7 bases that match TRBD1. There are 13 residues in the CDR3. From germline, CDR1 is LNHDA and CDR2 SQIVND (reference sequence). With V trimmed by 7 bases and J by 2 bases, 5 bases remained unmatched. This chain's CDR3 is CASKRQGPYEQYF. The DNA of the CDR3 is TGTGCCAGTAAGAGACAGGGCCCCTACGAGCAGTACTTC. Combining the CDR3 with reference TRBV19 and TRBJ2-7 gives the whole variable domain DGGITQSPKYLFRKEGQNVTLSCEQNLNHDAMYWYRQDPGQGLRLIYYSQIVNDFQKGDIAEGYSVSREKKESFPLTVTSAQKNPTAFYLCASKRQGPYEQYFGPGTRLTVT.

The chain uses TRBV12-5 and TRBJ2-5; TRBD2 matches at 12 bases. The germline CDR1 and CDR2 sequences are LGHNT and FRNRAP. Unmatched junction bases numbered 8, after V lost 4 bases and J lost 5 bases. This CDR3 comprises 16 residues. For the CDR3, the DNA is TGTGCTAGTGGTTCGTCTAGCGGGGGGGCTCTGGAGACCCAGTACTTC. Translating gives CASGSSSGGALETQYF.

This clone came up once. The chain couples TRBV19 to TRBJ1-3; D remains ambiguous. CDR1 is LNHDA, CDR2 SQIVND, per germline (reference sequence). The CDR3 is 16 amino acids. V was clipped by 6 bases and J by 4 bases, with 19 bases between them. In nucleotides, the CDR3 is TGTGCCAGTAGCTCCTCGCCCGGCATCGGGGGAAACACCATATATTTT. Protein: CASSSSPGIGGNTIYF.

The chain links TRBV7-7 to TRBJ2-3; 9 nucleotides agree with TRBD2. This CDR3 contains 16 residues. Per germline, CDR1 SSHAT and CDR2 FNYEAQ (reference sequence). Trimming at V came to 2 bases and at J to 2 bases, leaving 5 bases not matched to a gene. Here the CDR3 reads CASSLKAGGSTDTQYF. The CDR3 nucleotides are TGTGCCAGCAGCTTAAAAGCGGGAGGCTCCACAGATACGCAGTATTTT.

The chain has TRBV5-1 and TRBJ1-5, with unresolved D. V was shortened by 0 bases and J by 7 bases, with 14 bases between the two germline ends. Germline CDR1 and CDR2: SGHRS and YFSETQ. CDR3 length equals 15 residues. CDR3 sequence: CASSLVGSPGQPQHF. CDR3 bases: TGCGCCAGCAGCTTGGTGGGCAGCCCCGGACAGCCCCAGCATTTT.

The gene calls are TRBV10-3 and TRBJ2-7; D is perhaps TRBD1 (5 bases). The ends were cut back, 6 bases at V and 4 bases at J, with 22 bases in the middle. Germline V CDR1 and CDR2: ENHRY, SYGVKD. This CDR3 has 16 amino acids. CDR3 sequence: CAIREGGMSRGYEQYF. The CDR3 DNA is TGTGCCATCAGAGAAGGTGGGATGAGTAGGGGATACGAGCAGTACTTC.

The gene calls are TRBV9 and TRBJ1-4, with 11 bases identical to TRBD1. CDR1 SGDLS and CDR2 YYNGEE come from the germline V gene. The CDR3 length is 14 residues. Unmatched junction bases numbered 6, after V lost 2 bases and J lost 12 bases. The CDR3: CASSVGQGAVELFF. The CDR3 bases are TGTGCCAGCAGCGTCGGACAGGGGGCGGTGGAACTGTTTTTT.

The chain links TRBV27 to TRBJ2-1; 8 nucleotides align to TRBD1. CDR3 length: 15 amino acids. Looked up from germline, CDR1 is MNHEY and CDR2 is SMNVEV (reference sequence). V lost 6 bases to trimming and J lost 4 bases; unmatched junction nucleotides: 8. In DNA, the CDR3 is TGTGCCAGCAGGCTACAGGGGGTTCAATACAATGAGCAGTTCTTC. Translated: CASRLQGVQYNEQFF.

The chain has TRBV7-9 and TRBJ2-3; 10 nucleotides align to TRBD1. The V segment lost 1 base and the J segment 3 bases; nucleotides outside the gene matches: 10. CDR1 is SEHNR and CDR2 is FQNEAQ in the germline V gene (reference sequence). This CDR3 spans 18 amino acids. CDR3 bases: TGTGCCAGCAGCTTAGTAATCGGGACAGGGGATTTGACAGATACGCAGTATTTT. Protein: CASSLVIGTGDLTDTQYF.